Sequencing of this T cell receptor beta chain was carried out in a study of T-cell memory formation after mild COVID-19. Study as a whole: In these data, TCR clusters were largely donor specific.

Notes on the study in general: Confirmation was lacking for SARS-CoV-2 specificity of second-wave clones that peaked on day 37. Researchers found some responding clones in pre-infection memory, a sign that cross-reactive memory joined.

A note on this clonotype: Its antigen is undetermined.

Per germline, CDR1 SGHKS and CDR2 YYEKEE (reference sequence). The ends were cut back, 4 bases at V and 6 bases at J, with 25 bases in the middle. The CDR3 length is 17 residues. A single record per CDR3 protein comes from TCRdb applying MiXCR to the 5' RACE reads. The table has some 130,000 distinct CDR3 sequences, 16% seen once. The J gene is TRBJ1-2, the V gene TRBV5-5, with a weak D call TRBD1 (5 bases). The source material was PBMCs or a T cell subset sorted from them (not recorded which). The clonotype comes from an adult woman who had mild COVID-19 (a few samples of this study predate the infection). Cell type and time point are not known. In nucleotides, the CDR3 is TGTGCCAGCAGCCCGAAAGAAGTACGCAGGGAGGGCAATGGCTACACCTTC. It encodes CASSPKEVRREGNGYTF.